Here is one TCR beta chain with its context. It lacks a known antigen. No much larger clone is present one base from it, and per-base qualities are unavailable. The sample's time point label is to be understood as: about 28 days (+/-7) after the second vaccine dose. AZD1222 recipients given second doses at about 4 weeks or at about 12 weeks were pooled, since spike-specific TCR depth and breadth were not found to differ between the two schedules. Vaccinee samples were obtained from the UK trials COV001 and COV002, which included a single-blind randomized controlled phase 2/3 trial of AZD1222 (ChAdOx1 nCoV-19) in healthy adults. For TCRbeta chain sequencing, PBMC samples were collected from trial participants at day 0 and at day 28 after the second dose. Its CDR3 holds 16 amino acids, cysteine through phenylalanine. The kept DNA is CDR3 alone, 48 bases in frame from the first base. The germline V gene (reference sequence) specifies LNHNV as CDR1 and YYDKDF as CDR2. The germline V end is reduced by 2 bases and the J end by 3 bases; junction bases left unmatched: 10.

The CDR3 regions of human TCRbeta chains were analyzed by immunosequencing. In the paper's pipeline: TCRs in the repertoires were compared against a reference library of SARS-CoV-2-specific TCRs that had been generated with the MIRA antigen-specificity platform. Breadth was defined as the fraction of unique TCRs that were SARS-CoV-2-associated. Depth was defined as the fraction of total T cells that were SARS-CoV-2-associated. Each spike-specific TCR was assigned to its reactive spike region and to a CD4 or CD8 class using the MIRA data. Log10-transformed breadth and depth values were compared by one-way ANOVA with Sidak's multiple comparisons tests. This immuneACCESS table, as held by TCRdb, lists in-frame sequences with V and J called but not all clones. Of the missing ones, under half trace to an unresolved V gene in checked studies; the others have no known cause. V and J calls and clone size are copied from that table; D and trimming were computed from the DNA. This sample lists around 130,000 clones; roughly 86% were detected once. The ten largest clones take up 2.5% to 3.5% of the sample.

This entry comes from a study of T cell responses to AZD1222 COVID-19 vaccine listed by TCRdb under 2021. For context, the study as a whole: TCR sequencing was performed for roughly 250 trial participants, of whom some 200 were given two doses of AZD1222 and approximately 25 were given two doses of MenACWY control vaccine. Enrollment into the trials was organized by age into subgroups of 18-55, 56-69 and 70-plus years, and those subgroups contained roughly 150, 30 and 60 TCR-sequenced participants, respectively.

The full study reports these points: Participants were mostly white British, with more females than males. The authors suggested clonal diversity may have been underestimated. Spike-specific TCR breadth and depth rose significantly after two AZD1222 doses compared with day 0 and with MenACWY recipients. Vaccine-associated CD4 TCRs spanned the whole spike protein, with dominant responses in regions 160-218 and 743-854. Because no day 14 peak-response samples were available, repertoires were characterized only after the peak T cell response. Conclusions about previously exposed vaccinees are limited because only five or six AZD1222 recipients were SARS-CoV-2 seropositive at baseline. Nearly half of unique spike-specific TCRs reportedly recognized epitopes outside regions mutated in the B.1.351 and B.1.1.7 variants. The 56-69-year group was small, and its depth increase did not reach significance, likely because of low power.

The TCR was taken from an adult who received the AZD1222 COVID-19 vaccine. This chain joins TRBV15 to TRBJ2-7; 7 central bases correspond to TRBD1. Sequencing was performed on peripheral blood, taken 28 days after the second AZD1222 dose. The DNA sequence follows: TGTGCCACCAGCAGAATCCCTAACCAGGGGGTCTACGAGCAGTACTTC. Its translation is CATSRIPNQGVYEQYF.